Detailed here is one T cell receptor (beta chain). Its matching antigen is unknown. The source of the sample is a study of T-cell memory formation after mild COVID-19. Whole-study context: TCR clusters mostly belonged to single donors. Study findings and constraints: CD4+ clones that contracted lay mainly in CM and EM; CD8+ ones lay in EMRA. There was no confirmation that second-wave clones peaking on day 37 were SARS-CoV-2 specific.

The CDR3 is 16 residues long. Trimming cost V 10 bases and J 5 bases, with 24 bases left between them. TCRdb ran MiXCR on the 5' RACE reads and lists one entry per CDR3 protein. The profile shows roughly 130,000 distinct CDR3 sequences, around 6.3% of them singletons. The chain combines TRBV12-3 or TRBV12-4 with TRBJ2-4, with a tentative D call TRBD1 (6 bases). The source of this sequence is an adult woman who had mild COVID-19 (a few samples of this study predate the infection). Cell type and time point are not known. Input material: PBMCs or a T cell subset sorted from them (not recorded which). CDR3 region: CATASKQGSEENIQYF. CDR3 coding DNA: TGTGCCACCGCCTCAAAACAGGGATCGGAGGAAAACATTCAGTACTTC.